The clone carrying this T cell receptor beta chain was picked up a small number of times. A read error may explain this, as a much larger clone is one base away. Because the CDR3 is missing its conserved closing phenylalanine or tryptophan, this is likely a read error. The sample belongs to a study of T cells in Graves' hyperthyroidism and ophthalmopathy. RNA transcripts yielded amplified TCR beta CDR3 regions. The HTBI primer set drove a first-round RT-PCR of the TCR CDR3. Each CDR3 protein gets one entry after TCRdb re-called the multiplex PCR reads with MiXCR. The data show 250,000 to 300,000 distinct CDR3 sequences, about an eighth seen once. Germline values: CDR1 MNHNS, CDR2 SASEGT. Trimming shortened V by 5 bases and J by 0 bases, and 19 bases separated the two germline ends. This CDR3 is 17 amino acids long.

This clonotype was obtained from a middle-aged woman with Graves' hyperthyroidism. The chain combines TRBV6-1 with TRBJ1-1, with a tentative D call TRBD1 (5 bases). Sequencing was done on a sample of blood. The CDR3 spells CASSLTAVYLMNTEAFL. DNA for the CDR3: TGTGCCAGCAGTCTGACAGCGGTCTACCTCATGAACACTGAAGCTTTCCTT.